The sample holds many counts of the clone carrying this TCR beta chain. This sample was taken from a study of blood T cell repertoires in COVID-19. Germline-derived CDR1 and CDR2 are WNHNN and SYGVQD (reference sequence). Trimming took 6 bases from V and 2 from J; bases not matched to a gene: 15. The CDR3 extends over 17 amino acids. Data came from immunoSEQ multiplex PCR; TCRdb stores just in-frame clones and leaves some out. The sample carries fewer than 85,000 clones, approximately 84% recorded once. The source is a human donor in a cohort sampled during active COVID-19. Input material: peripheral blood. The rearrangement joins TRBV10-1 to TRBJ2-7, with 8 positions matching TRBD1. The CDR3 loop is CASSIDPVGQGPYEQYF. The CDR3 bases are TGCGCCAGCAGCATAGACCCGGTTGGACAGGGACCCTACGAGCAGTACTTC.